The entry below gives a single T cell receptor (beta chain) sequence along with its context. This clone has only a few counts. Its recognized antigen is unknown. Base-call qualities are not available, and no considerably larger clone is one nucleotide away. This sample was taken from a study of pediatric ulcerative colitis (dated by TCRdb to between 2018 and 2021). Study-level background: Among the ulcerative colitis patients, about seven had pancolitis and two had left-sided colitis, and histology in every patient was consistent with ulcerative colitis. From nine newly diagnosed, treatment-naive pediatric ulcerative colitis patients and four non-IBD control children, paired blood and rectal samples were collected. Using the Pediatric Ulcerative Colitis Activity Index, two patients were classed as having mild disease, four as having moderate disease and three as having acute severe colitis.

Through the immunoSEQ TRB Survey service, multiplex V and J primers were used to amplify rearranged CDR3 beta regions from genomic DNA. Survey-level sequencing depth of up to 500,000 reads per sample was used to keep depth equal across samples. The libraries were purified, combined into pools and sequenced with Illumina technology. Processing in the source paper ran as follows. Productive clonality, sample overlap, pairwise scatters, CDR3 beta length, V/D/J gene usage and productiveness were assessed with immunoSEQ online tools. Calculated diversity was the number of unique rearrangements divided by total templates times 100; Shannon and Simpson indices were also computed. Z-score normalized data were analyzed by principal component analysis with the R prcomp function and the ggbiplot package. Morisita's index was used to measure clonal overlap between blood and rectum within each subject. This immuneACCESS table, as held by TCRdb, lists in-frame sequences with V and J called but not all clones. Of the missing ones, under half trace to an unresolved V gene in checked studies; the others have no known cause. D and trimming come from the DNA, and the V and J calls and clone size come from that table. For this sample the table gives around 64,000 clones, of which roughly 90% were detected only once. Jointly, the top ten make up around 3% of the sample.

Measured from the cysteine to the phenylalanine, the CDR3 is 14 residues long. Only the CDR3 part of the read is kept: 42 bases, read in frame from the first base. The germline V gene specifies MRHNA as CDR1 and SNTAGT as CDR2. After removal of 3 bases from V and 4 bases from J, the junction retains 1 base not matched to a gene. No immunosuppressive medication had been given to the ulcerative colitis patients before the diagnostic colonoscopy. Blood was sampled at the same time as the colonoscopy. The Wizard kit (Promega) was used to extract genomic DNA from blood and intestinal samples. On the study overall, not on this receptor specifically: A couple of rectal CDR3 clonotypes turned up in every ulcerative colitis patient but in none of the controls. Clonal overlap between a subject's own blood and rectum was significantly greater in ulcerative colitis patients than in controls, which suggests more T cell trafficking to inflamed tissue. Features of the rectal repertoire distinguished controls, mild-moderate colitis patients and acute severe colitis patients, and in acute severe colitis rectal diversity was lower because of clonal expansions. Because repertoires came from total lymphocyte DNA, patterns in rare subsets such as regulatory T cells may not be reflected. With only a handful of individuals, the healthy control group was small. For technical reasons, substantially fewer templates were yielded by the blood samples of a couple of patients, and these blood samples were excluded from blood-rectal overlap analysis.

Material: blood. The TCR sequence derives from a boy aged 5-17 years with severe ulcerative colitis. The sequence is built from TRBV6-4 and TRBJ1-5; 9 of the junction bases match TRBD1. CDR3 region: CASSEQGANQPQHF. The DNA sequence follows: TGTGCCAGCAGTGAACAGGGGGCGAATCAGCCCCAGCATTTT.